These T cell receptor beta chains were read from a single sample in a study of T cells in localized non-small cell lung cancer. TCRdb's table, derived via immunoSEQ multiplex PCR, lists solely in-frame clones and lacks some. The table shows around 40,000 clones, with around 88% occurring only once. The starting material was peripheral blood, obtained before any cancer treatment. The receptors were sampled from a man between 35 and 75 years old with stage I lung adenocarcinoma. The conserved cysteine and the conserved F or W are not part of the CDR3 here.

>TRBV27|TRBJ2-2
ASKWQRNTGELF
>TRBV7-3|TRBJ2-1
ASSFGGRDEQF
>TRBV18|TRBJ1-4
ASSQGVNEKLF
>TRBV5-1|TRBJ2-2
ASSSQNTGELF
>TRBV19|TRBJ2-1
ASSIQGPNEQF
>TRBV15|TRBJ2-2
ATRTRLGGGELF
>TRBV14|TRBJ1-2
ASSFAVNYGYT
>TRBV18|TRBJ2-5
ASSPRTERETQY
>TRBV7-8|TRBJ2-5
ASSSWTGGRETQY
>TRBV29-1|TRBJ2-1
SVTAGTMF
>TRBV2|TRBJ2-3
ASSVGEADTQY
>TRBV27|TRBJ2-7
ASSLSQQGYEQY
>TRBV11-2|TRBJ2-5
ASSPSRGETQY
>TRBV28|TRBJ1-2
ASNVGQGGFRYGYT
>TRBV11-3|TRBJ1-1
ASSFGQGGAF
>TRBV6-5|TRBJ1-1
ASSRQFYGNTEAF
>TRBV5-1|TRBJ1-1
ASSLWGGNGITEAF
>TRBV7-9|TRBJ2-7
ASSLGGSEQY
>TRBV7-2|TRBJ2-1
ASSPGLDRAYNEQF
>TRBV4-2|TRBJ2-2
ASSGLAETGELF
>TRBV6-5|TRBJ2-5
ASSYTQGQETQY
>TRBV30|TRBJ2-2
AWSVPGITGELF
>TRBV11-2|TRBJ1-4
ASSKQHRTNEKLF
>TRBV9|TRBJ2-5
ASSPHGTRETQY
>TRBV6-6|TRBJ1-1
ASSPWNSRGTEAF
>TRBV9|TRBJ1-3
ASSVMGNSGNTIY
>TRBV5-1|TRBJ1-1
ASSLGPEVTEAF
>TRBV29-1|TRBJ1-2
SVDVADNYGYT
>TRBV14|TRBJ1-1
ASNVGGLEAF
>TRBV5-4|TRBJ2-2
ASALGSTGELF
>TRBV28|TRBJ2-7
ASSAGQYEQY
>TRBV25-1|TRBJ2-3
ASSESAGTTDTQY
>TRBV28|TRBJ2-5
ASRRTIQETQY
>TRBV5-1|TRBJ2-5
ASSLARTGGRGETQY
>TRBV5-1|TRBJ1-6
ASSFGREEPPLH
>TRBV7-6|TRBJ2-2
ASSLSSGTGELF
>TRBV4-3|TRBJ2-7
ASSQDLLNSGRHEQY
>TRBV19|TRBJ1-5
AIREGGSNQPQH
>TRBV2|TRBJ2-5
ASSRGIEETQY
>TRBV18|TRBJ1-4
ASSPSAGTNEKLF
>TRBV4-3|TRBJ2-1
ASSQEWTGRPEQF